Listed here is a single TCR beta chain. Specified time point: peripheral blood 6 weeks after treatment start. The data originate from a study of PD-L1 blockade in urothelial cancer. Sequencing was performed with immunoSEQ multiplex PCR; in TCRdb, only in-frame clones are kept and a portion is missing. The sample records 120,000 or so clones, approximately 85% being singletons. The germline V gene encodes CDR1 WSHSY and CDR2 SAAADI. Trimming left V 2 bases short and J 1 base short, with 9 bases between. The CDR3 has 15 amino acids. This chain uses TRBV10-2 with TRBJ1-5; possibly TRBD1 for D (5 bases). The sequences come from PBMCs, collected around atezolizumab (anti-PD-L1) treatment. The sequence was collected from a man aged 50 to 59 with urothelial cancer. CDR3 protein: CASSEMGGSNQPQHF. The CDR3 nucleotides are TGCGCCAGCAGTGAGATGGGGGGGAGCAATCAGCCCCAGCATTTT.